This T cell receptor (beta chain) appears in the sequencing data of a study of cytomegalovirus exposure and HLA in healthy donors. Trimming took 2 bases from V and 10 from J, leaving 8 bases between them. The CDR3 runs to 11 residues. Germline-derived CDR1 and CDR2 are MDHEN and SYDVKM. This PCR relied on a set of 60 Vbeta primers and 13 Jbeta primers. Repertoires were generated with immunoSEQ multiplex PCR, while TCRdb's copy carries only in-frame clones and drops some. The top ten hold 1.1% of the sample, which has fewer than 200,000 clones, approximately 86% seen once. The sample consisted of PBMCs. The TCR originated in a boy younger than 10 in good health and CMV-seronegative. V usage is TRBV28 and J usage is TRBJ1-1, with D possibly being TRBD1 (6 bases). CDR3 amino acids: CASSLQDRAFF. The CDR3 DNA reads TGTGCCAGCAGTTTACAGGACAGAGCTTTCTTT.